The 14 T cell receptor beta chains reported below all come from one sample, sequenced in a study of Ad26.COV2.S vaccination and SARS-CoV-2 variants. Only in-frame clones appear in the TCRdb table, and some are missing; sequencing was by immunoSEQ multiplex PCR. The table records around 400,000 clones, 83% of them present only once. Treatment given: 15 to 20 received Ad26.COV2.S at low or high dose, single or two shots; 5 received placebo; per-sample allocation not given. Day 63 after the first injection of vaccine or placebo was the sampling time. Material: peripheral blood, obtained in a trial of Ad26.COV2.S vaccine versus placebo. The receptors shown here come from a person between 18 and 60 years old who received the Ad26.COV2.S COVID-19 vaccine or a placebo.

This chain links TRBV9 with TRBJ1-1; D ambiguous. The V and J ends lost 1 base and 5 bases respectively, with 15 bases between them. The CDR3 contains 15 residues. CDR1 is SGDLS, CDR2 YYNGEE, per germline. CDR3 loop: CASSVLSRGGTEAFF. Here the CDR3 DNA reads TGTGCCAGCAGCGTACTATCTCGGGGAGGGACTGAAGCTTTCTTT.

V is TRBV19 and J is TRBJ1-1; 8 bases line up with TRBD1. Germline V gene sequence: CDR1 LNHDA, CDR2 SQIVND (reference sequence). Trimming cost V 2 bases and J 5 bases; bases outside gene matches: 4. The CDR3 consists of 14 residues. CDR3 nucleotide sequence: TGTGCCAGTAGTATACAGGGGGCAACGACTGAAGCTTTCTTT. Translated: CASSIQGATTEAFF.

Only one count was recorded for this clone. The chain couples TRBV5-5 to TRBJ2-1; TRBD2 matches at 7 bases. V lost 0 bases to trimming and J lost 8 bases; unmatched junction nucleotides: 5. Germline lookup yields CDR1 SGHKS and CDR2 YYEKEE (reference sequence). CDR3 length: 14 amino acids. The CDR3 loop reads CASSLELARDEQFF. The DNA for the CDR3 is TGTGCCAGCAGCTTGGAACTAGCGAGGGATGAGCAGTTCTTC.

The gene calls are TRBV13 and TRBJ2-5; 9 nucleotides line up with TRBD1. Germline trimming cut 4 bases from V and 5 bases from J; bases unmatched to any gene: 5. Germline V gene sequence: CDR1 PRHDT, CDR2 FYEKMQ (reference sequence). CDR3 length equals 14 residues. The DNA for the CDR3 is TGTGCCAGCAGCTCGGGGACAGGGTTGGAGACCCAGTACTTC. As protein: CASSSGTGLETQYF.

The J gene is TRBJ1-3, the V gene TRBV7-2, with D perhaps TRBD1 (6 bases). Trimming stripped 6 bases from V and 8 bases from J, with 17 bases between. Germline V CDR1 and CDR2: SGHTA, FQGNSA. The CDR3 covers 14 residues. The CDR3 sequence: CASSVRGGADTIYF. The DNA for the CDR3 is TGTGCCAGCAGTGTAAGGGGGGGGGCGGACACCATATATTTT.

The rearrangement joins TRBV28 to TRBJ1-2; no firm D call. The V gene's germline CDR1 is MDHEN and CDR2 SYDVKM. The CDR3 runs to 14 residues. Trimming took off 6 bases at V and 0 bases at J, with 11 bases between the two ends. This CDR3 is CASSHIPTNYGYTF. The CDR3 nucleotides read TGTGCCAGCAGCCACATCCCCACTAACTATGGCTACACCTTC.

This CDR3 reads CASSSRNSGGVSEQYF. CDR3 DNA sequence: TGCGCCAGCAGCTCCCGAAATTCTGGGGGGGTGAGCGAGCAGTACTTC. The rearrangement uses TRBV4-3 and TRBJ2-7; 7 bases are a match to TRBD2. Germline V gene lookup returns CDR1 LGHNA and CDR2 YSLEER. This CDR3 is 16 amino acids long. The V segment lost 5 bases and the J segment 6 bases; nucleotides outside the gene matches: 16.

The chain couples TRBV11-3 to TRBJ1-1; unclear D gene. Germline CDR1 reads SGHNT; CDR2 reads YENEEA. The CDR3 extends over 13 amino acids. V shed 1 base and J shed 4 bases, with 7 bases lying between them. CDR3 in amino acids: CASSLGGPTEAFF. In nucleotides, the CDR3 is TGTGCCAGCAGCTTAGGAGGCCCCACTGAAGCTTTCTTT.

A few counts support this clone. The chain employs TRBV18 and TRBJ2-2; no clear D. Trimming removed 3 bases at V and 5 bases at J, with 19 bases between. Germline loops: CDR1 KGHSH, CDR2 LQKENI. CDR3 length: 17 residues. The chain's CDR3 is CASSPSGPALTTGELFF. The CDR3 DNA follows: TGTGCCAGCTCACCCTCAGGACCGGCCCTAACAACCGGGGAGCTGTTTTTT.

The genes are TRBV19 and TRBJ2-7, with 7 bases lining up with TRBD2. The length of the CDR3 is 15 residues. Unmatched junction bases numbered 10, after V lost 5 bases and J lost 3 bases. CDR1 and CDR2 (germline): LNHDA, SQIVND (reference sequence). The CDR3 sequence: CASSSTLAGVYEQYF. For the CDR3, the DNA is TGTGCCAGTAGTTCTACCTTAGCGGGCGTCTACGAGCAGTACTTC.

This chain connects TRBV19 to TRBJ1-5; D not resolved. The CDR3 runs to 15 residues. Germline assignment: CDR1 LNHDA and CDR2 SQIVND (reference sequence). Between the trimmed V and J ends, which lost 6 bases and 0 bases, there was a span of 12 bases. The CDR3 bases are TGTGCCAGTAGGAGCCGGGCCAATAGCAATCAGCCCCAGCATTTT. As protein: CASRSRANSNQPQHF.

The rearrangement links TRBV12-3 or TRBV12-4 to TRBJ1-1, with D tentatively TRBD1 (5 bases). Trimming cost V 3 bases and J 14 bases, with 16 bases left between them. CDR3 size: 12 residues. CDR3 sequence: CASSLAQGRTFF. The CDR3 DNA sequence: TGTGCCAGCAGTTTGGCCCAGGGTAGGACATTCTTT.

This clone occurred once. This chain connects TRBV7-9 to TRBJ2-2; TRBD2 matches 7 bases. This CDR3 is built from 16 residues. V was clipped by 5 bases and J by 8 bases; unmatched bases: 14. Looked up from germline, CDR1 is SEHNR and CDR2 is FQNEAQ (reference sequence). This CDR3 reads CASSLRAGPSEGELFF. In DNA, the CDR3 is TGTGCCAGCAGCCTCCGAGCGGGGCCCTCAGAGGGGGAGCTGTTTTTT.

The count of this clone is one. The chain uses TRBV2 and TRBJ2-1, with a weak D call TRBD2 (6 bases). The ends were cut back, 6 bases at V and 7 bases at J, with 13 bases in the middle. Germline lookup yields CDR1 SNHLY and CDR2 FYNNEI. The CDR3 spans 13 residues. The CDR3 bases are TGTGCCAGCAGCACCACTAGCTTTAATGAGCAGTTCTTC. It specifies CASSTTSFNEQFF.